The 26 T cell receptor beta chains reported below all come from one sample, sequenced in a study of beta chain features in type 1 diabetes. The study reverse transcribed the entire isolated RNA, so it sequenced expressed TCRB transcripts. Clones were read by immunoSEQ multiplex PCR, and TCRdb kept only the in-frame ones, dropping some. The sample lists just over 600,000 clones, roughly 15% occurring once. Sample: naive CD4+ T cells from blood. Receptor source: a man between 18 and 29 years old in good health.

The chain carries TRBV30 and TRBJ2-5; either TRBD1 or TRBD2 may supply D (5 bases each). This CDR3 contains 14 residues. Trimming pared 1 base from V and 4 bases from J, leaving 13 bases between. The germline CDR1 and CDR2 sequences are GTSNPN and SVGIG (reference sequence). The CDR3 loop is CAWSEGPLPETQYF. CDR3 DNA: TGTGCCTGGAGTGAGGGACCACTCCCAGAGACCCAGTACTTC.

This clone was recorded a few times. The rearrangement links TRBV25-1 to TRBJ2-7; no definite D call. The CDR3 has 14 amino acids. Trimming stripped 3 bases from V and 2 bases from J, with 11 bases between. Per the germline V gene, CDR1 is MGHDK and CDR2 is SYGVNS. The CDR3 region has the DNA TGTGCCAGCAGTGAGTCCGGGCGTACCTACGAGCAGTACTTC. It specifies CASSESGRTYEQYF.

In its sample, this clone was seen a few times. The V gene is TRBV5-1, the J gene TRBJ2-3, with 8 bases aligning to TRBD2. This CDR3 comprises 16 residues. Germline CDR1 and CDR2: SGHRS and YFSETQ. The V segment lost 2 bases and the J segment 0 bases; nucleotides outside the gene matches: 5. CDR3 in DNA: TGCGCCAGCAGCTTTGCTAGCGGGCCAAGCACAGATACGCAGTATTTT. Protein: CASSFASGPSTDTQYF. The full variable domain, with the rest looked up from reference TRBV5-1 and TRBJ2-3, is KAGVTQTPRYLIKTRGQQVTLSCSPISGHRSVSWYQQTPGQGLQFLFEYFSETQRNKGNFPGRFSGRQFSNSRSEMNVSTLELGDSALYLCASSFASGPSTDTQYFGPGTRLTVL.

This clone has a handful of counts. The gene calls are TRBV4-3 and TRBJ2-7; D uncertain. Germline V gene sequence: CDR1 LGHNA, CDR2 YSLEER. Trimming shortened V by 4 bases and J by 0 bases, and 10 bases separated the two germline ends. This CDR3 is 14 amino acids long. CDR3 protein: CASSLLLGSYEQYF. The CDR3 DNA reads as TGCGCCAGCAGCCTACTCTTGGGCTCCTACGAGCAGTACTTC.

For the CDR3, the DNA is TGTGCCAGCAGCTTGGGCGGTTTCAATCAGCCCCAGCATTTT. This codes for CASSLGGFNQPQHF. The V call is TRBV7-8, the J call TRBJ1-5; D not resolved. The germline V gene has CDR1 SGHVS and CDR2 FQNEAQ. The V and J ends lost 3 bases and 3 bases respectively, with 9 bases between them. CDR3 size: 14 residues. Looking up the rest from reference TRBV7-8 and TRBJ1-5 gives the full variable domain: GAGVSQSPRYKVAKRGQDVALRCDPISGHVSLFWYQQALGQGPEFLTYFQNEAQLDKSGLPSDRFFAERPEGSVSTLKIQRTQQEDSAVYLCASSLGGFNQPQHFGDGTRLSIL.

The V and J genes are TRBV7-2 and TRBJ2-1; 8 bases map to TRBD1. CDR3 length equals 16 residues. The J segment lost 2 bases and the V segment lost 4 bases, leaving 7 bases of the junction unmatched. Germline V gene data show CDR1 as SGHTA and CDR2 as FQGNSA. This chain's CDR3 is CASSSSGTGPYNEQFF. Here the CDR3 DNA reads TGTGCCAGCAGCTCCTCCGGGACAGGACCCTACAATGAGCAGTTCTTC.

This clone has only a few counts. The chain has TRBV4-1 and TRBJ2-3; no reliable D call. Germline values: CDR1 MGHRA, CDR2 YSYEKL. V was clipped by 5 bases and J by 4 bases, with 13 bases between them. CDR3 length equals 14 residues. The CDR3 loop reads CASSFDRIPDTQYF. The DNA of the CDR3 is TGCGCCAGCAGCTTTGATCGAATCCCAGATACGCAGTATTTT.

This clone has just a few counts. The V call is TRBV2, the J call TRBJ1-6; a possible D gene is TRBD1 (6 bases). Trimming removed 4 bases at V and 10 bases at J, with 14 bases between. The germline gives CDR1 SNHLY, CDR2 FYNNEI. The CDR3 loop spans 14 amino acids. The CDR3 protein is CASSGNRARSPLHF. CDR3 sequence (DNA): TGTGCCAGCAGTGGCAACAGGGCAAGGTCACCCCTCCACTTT.

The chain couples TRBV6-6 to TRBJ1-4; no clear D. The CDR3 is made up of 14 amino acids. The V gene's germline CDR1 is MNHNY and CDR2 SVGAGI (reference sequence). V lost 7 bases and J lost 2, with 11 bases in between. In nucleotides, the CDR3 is TGTGCCAGCACCAAGGGAGGGACTAATGAAAAACTGTTTTTT. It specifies CASTKGGTNEKLFF.

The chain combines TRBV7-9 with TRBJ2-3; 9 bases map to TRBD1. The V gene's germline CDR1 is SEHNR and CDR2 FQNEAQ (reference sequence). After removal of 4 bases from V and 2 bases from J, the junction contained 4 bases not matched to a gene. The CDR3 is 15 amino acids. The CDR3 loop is CASSSGTGYTDTQYF. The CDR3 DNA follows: TGTGCCAGCAGCTCCGGGACAGGGTACACAGATACGCAGTATTTT.

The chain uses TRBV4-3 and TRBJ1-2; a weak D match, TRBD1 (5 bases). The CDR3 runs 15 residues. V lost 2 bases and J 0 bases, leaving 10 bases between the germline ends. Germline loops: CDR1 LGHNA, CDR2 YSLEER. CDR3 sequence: CASSQRDSANYGYTF. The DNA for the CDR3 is TGCGCCAGCAGCCAACGGGACTCAGCTAACTATGGCTACACCTTC.

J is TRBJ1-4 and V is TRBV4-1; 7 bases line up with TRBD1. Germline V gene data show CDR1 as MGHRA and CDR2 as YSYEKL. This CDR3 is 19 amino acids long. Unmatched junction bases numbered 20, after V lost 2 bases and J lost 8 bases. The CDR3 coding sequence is TGCGCCAGCAGCCAACCTACGGACAGGCTGAAGCGTAGAGGAGAAAAACTGTTTTTT. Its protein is CASSQPTDRLKRRGEKLFF.

The CDR3 here is CASSQLEYEQYF. The CDR3 DNA is TGTGCCAGCTCTCAACTCGAGTACGAGCAGTACTTC. This chain connects TRBV18 to TRBJ2-7; D call uncertain. Per germline, CDR1 KGHSH and CDR2 LQKENI. The V gene lost 6 bases and the J gene lost 4 bases, with 10 bases spanning the gap. This CDR3 is built from 12 residues.

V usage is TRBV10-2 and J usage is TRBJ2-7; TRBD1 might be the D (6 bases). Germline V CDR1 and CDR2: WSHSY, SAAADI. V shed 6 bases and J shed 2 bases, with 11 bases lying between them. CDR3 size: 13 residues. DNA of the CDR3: TGCGCCAGCAGGCCAGGGGCAGCCTACGAGCAGTACTTC. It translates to CASRPGAAYEQYF.

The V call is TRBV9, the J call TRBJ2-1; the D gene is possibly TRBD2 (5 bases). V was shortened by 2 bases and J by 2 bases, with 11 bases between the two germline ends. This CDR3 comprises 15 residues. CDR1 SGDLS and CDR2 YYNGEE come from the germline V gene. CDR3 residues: CASSVEGSPYNEQFF. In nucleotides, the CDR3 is TGTGCCAGCAGCGTTGAGGGTTCCCCCTACAATGAGCAGTTCTTC.

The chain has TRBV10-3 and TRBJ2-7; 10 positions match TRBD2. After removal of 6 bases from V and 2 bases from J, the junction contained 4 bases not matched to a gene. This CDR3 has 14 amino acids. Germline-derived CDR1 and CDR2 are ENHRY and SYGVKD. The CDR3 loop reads CAISRTSGPYEQYF. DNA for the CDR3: TGTGCCATCAGCAGGACTAGCGGACCCTACGAGCAGTACTTC.

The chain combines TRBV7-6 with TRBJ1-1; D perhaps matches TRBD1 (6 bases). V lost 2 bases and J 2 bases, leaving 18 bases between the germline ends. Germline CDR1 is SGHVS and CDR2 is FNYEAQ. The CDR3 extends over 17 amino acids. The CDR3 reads CASSLRRDNGRNTEAFF. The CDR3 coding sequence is TGTGCCAGCAGCTTACGCCGGGACAACGGACGAAACACTGAAGCTTTCTTT. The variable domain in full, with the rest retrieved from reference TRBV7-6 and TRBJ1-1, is GAGVSQSPRYKVTKRGQDVALRCDPISGHVSLYWYRQALGQGPEFLTYFNYEAQQDKSGLPNDRFSAERPEGSISTLTIQRTEQRDSAMYRCASSLRRDNGRNTEAFFGQGTRLTVV.

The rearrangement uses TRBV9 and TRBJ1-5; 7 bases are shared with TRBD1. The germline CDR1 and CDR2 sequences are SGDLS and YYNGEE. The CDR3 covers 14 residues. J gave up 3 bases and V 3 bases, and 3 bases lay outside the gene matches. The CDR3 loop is CASSGGQYNQPQHF. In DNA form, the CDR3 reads TGTGCCAGCAGCGGGGGACAGTACAATCAGCCCCAGCATTTT.

DNA for the CDR3: TGTGCCAGCAGCCCCCGGGAGACATACAATGAGCAGTTCTTC. Translation: CASSPRETYNEQFF. V usage is TRBV7-6 and J usage is TRBJ2-1, with D tentatively TRBD2 (6 bases). Trimming took 5 bases from V and 4 from J, leaving 12 bases between them. The CDR3 spans 14 residues. Germline assignment: CDR1 SGHVS and CDR2 FNYEAQ.

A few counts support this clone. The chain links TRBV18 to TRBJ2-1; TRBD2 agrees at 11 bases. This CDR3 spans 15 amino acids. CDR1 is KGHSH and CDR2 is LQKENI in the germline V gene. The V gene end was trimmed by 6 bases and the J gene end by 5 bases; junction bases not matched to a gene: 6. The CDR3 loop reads CASSPGTSGHNEQFF. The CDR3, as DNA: TGTGCCAGCTCCCCCGGGACTAGCGGCCACAATGAGCAGTTCTTC. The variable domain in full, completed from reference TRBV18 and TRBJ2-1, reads NAGVMQNPRHLVRRRGQEARLRCSPMKGHSHVYWYRQLPEEGLKFMVYLQKENIIDESGMPKERFSAEFPKEGPSILRIQQVVRGDSAAYFCASSPGTSGHNEQFFGPGTRLTVL.

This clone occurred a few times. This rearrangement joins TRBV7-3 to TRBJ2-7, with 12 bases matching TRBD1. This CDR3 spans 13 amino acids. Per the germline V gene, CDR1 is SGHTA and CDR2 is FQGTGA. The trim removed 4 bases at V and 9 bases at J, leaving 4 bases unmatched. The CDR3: CASSWDRGQSQYF. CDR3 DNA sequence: TGTGCCAGCAGCTGGGACAGGGGGCAATCGCAGTACTTC. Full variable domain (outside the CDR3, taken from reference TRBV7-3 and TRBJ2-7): GAGVSQTPSNKVTEKGKYVELRCDPISGHTALYWYRQSLGQGPEFLIYFQGTGAADDSGLPNDRFFAVRPEGSVSTLKIQRTERGDSAVYLCASSWDRGQSQYFGPGTRLTVT.

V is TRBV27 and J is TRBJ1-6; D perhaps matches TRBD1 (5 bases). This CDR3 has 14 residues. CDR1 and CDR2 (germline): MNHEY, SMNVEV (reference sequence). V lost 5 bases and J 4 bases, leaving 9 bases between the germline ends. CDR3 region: CASSPGLYNSPLHF. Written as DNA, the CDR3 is TGTGCCAGCAGTCCGGGACTGTATAATTCACCCCTCCACTTT.

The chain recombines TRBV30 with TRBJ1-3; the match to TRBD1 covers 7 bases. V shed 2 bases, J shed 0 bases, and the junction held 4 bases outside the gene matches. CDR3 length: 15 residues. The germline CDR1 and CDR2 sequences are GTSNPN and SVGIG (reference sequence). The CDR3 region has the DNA TGTGCCTGGAGTCGGGACAGAAGCTCTGGAAACACCATATATTTT. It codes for CAWSRDRSSGNTIYF.

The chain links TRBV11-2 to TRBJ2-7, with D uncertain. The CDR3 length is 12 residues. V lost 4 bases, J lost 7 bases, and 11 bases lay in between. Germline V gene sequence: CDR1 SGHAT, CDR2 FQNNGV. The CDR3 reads CASSSVRTEQYF. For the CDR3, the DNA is TGTGCCAGCAGCTCCGTCCGGACGGAGCAGTACTTC.

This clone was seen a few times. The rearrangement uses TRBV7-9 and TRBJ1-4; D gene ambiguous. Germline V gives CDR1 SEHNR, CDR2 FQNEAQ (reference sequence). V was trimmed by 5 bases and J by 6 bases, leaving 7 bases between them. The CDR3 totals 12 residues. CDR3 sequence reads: CASSPRDEKLFF. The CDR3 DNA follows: TGTGCCAGCAGCCCACGGGATGAAAAACTGTTTTTT.

DNA for the CDR3: TGTGCCACCAGCAGAGATGCCCACGGCAGGGGGCCCTTTAACACCGGGGAGCTGTTTTTT. This encodes CATSRDAHGRGPFNTGELFF. This chain connects TRBV15 to TRBJ2-2; 8 bases are shared with TRBD1. CDR1 is LNHNV, CDR2 YYDKDF, per germline (reference sequence). The junction had 14 bases not matched to a gene; V was cut back by 0 bases and J by 2 bases. This CDR3 comprises 20 residues.